The 4 T cell receptor beta chains below all came from one sample that was sequenced in a study of low-dose radiotherapy and immunotherapy resistance in tumors. Described time point: before trial treatment. TRAV- and TRBV-specific primers were used for first-strand cDNA, which covered alpha and beta chains. A constant-region primer paired with the V-primer adapter amplified TCRs over about 19 PCR cycles. TCRdb itself ran the reads through MiXCR, one entry per CDR3 protein. This sample yields 80,000 to 90,000 distinct CDR3 sequences, of which roughly a sixth are seen a single time; 2.8% belongs to the top ten. The source material was PBMCs, sampled before treatment. The receptors here all came from a male donor with prostate cancer.

The chain combines TRBV4-1 with TRBJ1-6; 7 nucleotides line up with TRBD1. This CDR3 region has 15 residues. The germline V gene encodes CDR1 MGHRA and CDR2 YSYEKL. V lost 0 bases, J lost 9 bases, and 5 bases stayed unmatched. The CDR3 protein is CASSQDRQGGSPLHF. In DNA, the CDR3 is TGCGCCAGCAGCCAAGATAGGCAGGGGGGTTCACCCCTCCACTTT.

This clonotype was observed many times. The CDR3 coding sequence is TGTGCCAGCAGATACAGGGCCCATGAGCAGTTCTTC. Protein sequence: CASRYRAHEQFF. This chain links TRBV2 with TRBJ2-1; D may be TRBD1 (6 bases). Trimming took 6 bases from V and 8 from J, leaving 11 bases between them. This CDR3 comprises 12 residues. Germline V lookup: CDR1 SNHLY, CDR2 FYNNEI.

This clonotype was detected ten times or more. V is TRBV12-3 or TRBV12-4 and J is TRBJ2-1; possible D gene TRBD1, 6 bases. This CDR3 has 14 amino acids. Trimming took off 7 bases at V and 1 base at J, with 11 bases between the two ends. The CDR3 reads CASIQTGSYNEQFF. Written as DNA, the CDR3 is TGTGCCAGCATCCAAACAGGGTCCTACAATGAGCAGTTCTTC.

This clonotype has more than one count but fewer than ten. This chain uses TRBV10-2 with TRBJ1-5, with D possibly matching TRBD1 (5 bases). CDR1 and CDR2 (germline): WSHSY, SAAADI. V was cut by 4 bases and J by 3 bases, with 16 bases left in between. This CDR3 contains 16 residues. The CDR3 DNA is TGCGCCAGCAGTGGTACCGCCGGGGGAAACAATCAGCCCCAGCATTTT. This codes for CASSGTAGGNNQPQHF.